These 19 T cell receptor beta chains were sequenced from one sample in a study of vaccination effects on CD4 cells after COVID-19. Isolating CD4+ T cells followed approximately nine days of culture. These receptors have no identified antigens. The data were produced by immunoSEQ multiplex PCR, yet TCRdb's version contains in-frame clones alone and is incomplete. Here the sample spans over 45,000 clones, 65% to 80% being singletons. The material sequenced was CD4+ T cells from PBMCs cultured without peptide, taken before COVID-19 vaccination. The origin of the receptors is a human donor who received a COVID-19 vaccine.

The chain recombines TRBV3-1 (or the pseudogene TRBV3-2) with TRBJ1-1, with TRBD1 as a possible D gene (6 bases). The CDR3 sequence is 16 residues long. The V end was cut by 0 bases, the J end by 4 bases, with 15 bases between. CDR1 and CDR2 (germline): LGHDT, YNNKEL (reference sequence). The DNA of the CDR3 is TGTGCCAGCAGCCAAGAGACGGGGGCGCTTAGCACTGAAGCTTTCTTT. Protein product: CASSQETGALSTEAFF.

This rearrangement joins TRBV23-1 to TRBJ2-1; tentative D call: TRBD2 (6 bases). TRBV23-1 is filed as an ORF, its function uncertain. V lost 4 bases and J 6 bases, leaving 13 bases between the germline ends. The CDR3 covers 14 residues. CDR3 bases: TGCGCCAGCAGTCCGCGACTAGGAATCAATGAGCAGTTCTTC. Amino acid sequence: CASSPRLGINEQFF.

The rearrangement uses TRBV2 and TRBJ2-7, with D perhaps assigned TRBD1 or TRBD2 (5 bases each). This CDR3 has 15 amino acids. CDR1 SNHLY and CDR2 FYNNEI come from the germline V gene. V lost 10 bases and J 2 bases, leaving 21 bases between the germline ends. CDR3 DNA: TGTGCCACACTGAAACCCGGGACGGGTCCCTACGAGCAGTACTTC. As protein: CATLKPGTGPYEQYF.

This chain uses TRBV5-1 with TRBJ2-5; D could derive from TRBD1 or TRBD2 (5 bases each). Trimming left V 1 base short and J 1 base short, with 11 bases between. The CDR3 is made up of 15 amino acids. The germline CDR1 and CDR2 sequences are SGHRS and YFSETQ. The CDR3 region has the DNA TGCGCCAGCAGCTTGCTAGGGACGCCCCAAGAGACCCAGTACTTC. Translated, it gives CASSLLGTPQETQYF.

The chain couples TRBV6-1 to TRBJ1-2; D is perhaps TRBD1 (5 bases). Germline CDR1 is MNHNS and CDR2 is SASEGT. The V end was cut by 2 bases, the J end by 8 bases, with 12 bases between. This CDR3 comprises 13 residues. Here the CDR3 reads CASSETTASGYTF. The DNA of the CDR3 is TGTGCCAGCAGTGAAACGACAGCTAGCGGCTACACCTTC.

The chain links TRBV5-4 to TRBJ1-2; TRBD1 agrees at 7 bases. V gave up 3 bases and J gave up 8 bases; unmatched junction bases: 7. Germline assignment: CDR1 SGHNT and CDR2 YYREEE (reference sequence). CDR3 size: 13 residues. The DNA for the CDR3 is TGTGCCAGCAGCTCCGTTGGACAGGACGGCTACACCTTC. Its protein product is CASSSVGQDGYTF.

CDR3 coding DNA: TGCGCCAGCAGCACCCGGGGAGGGCCCTACGAGCAGTACTTC. This translates into CASSTRGGPYEQYF. The chain carries TRBV5-1 and TRBJ2-7; TRBD2 aligns across 7 bases. This CDR3 spans 14 amino acids. V lost 4 bases, J lost 2 bases, and 6 bases stayed unmatched. Germline V lookup: CDR1 SGHRS, CDR2 YFSETQ.

A few counts support this clone. The V gene is TRBV11-2, the J gene TRBJ1-1, with 9 bases identical to TRBD1. J gave up 11 bases and V 5 bases, and 9 bases lay outside the gene matches. The CDR3 runs to 13 residues. CDR1 is SGHAT, CDR2 FQNNGV, per germline. CDR3 protein: CASSPRWDRAAFF. In DNA form, the CDR3 reads TGTGCCAGCAGCCCCCGCTGGGACAGGGCTGCTTTCTTT.

This clone was counted between two and nine times. The junction departs from the called germline gene at one end, perhaps through a read error. The chain has TRBV6-1 and TRBJ2-3; TRBD2 matches 7 bases. The CDR3 length is 16 residues. Germline CDR1 is MNHNS and CDR2 is SASEGT. CDR3 sequence reads: CASREGSGTNTDTQYF. The CDR3, as DNA: TGTGCCAGCAGGGAAGGCAGCGGGACCAACACAGATACGCAGTATTTT.

This chain links TRBV5-5 with TRBJ2-1, with D possibly TRBD2 on 6 matching bases. The length of the CDR3 is 14 residues. The V end lost 6 bases, the J end lost 7 bases, and 17 bases lay between the germline ends. Germline CDR1 SGHKS, CDR2 YYEKEE (reference sequence). CDR3 in DNA: TGTGCCAGCAACCTGGGAGGCGGTATGAATGAGCAGTTCTTC. It yields the protein CASNLGGGMNEQFF.

The V call is TRBV5-1, the J call TRBJ2-7, with D possibly TRBD2 on 5 matching bases. Trimming left V 4 bases short and J 5 bases short, with 19 bases between. This CDR3 contains 15 residues. Germline CDR1 SGHRS, CDR2 YFSETQ. Here the CDR3 DNA reads TGCGCCAGCAGCCCGCGGGCTGTTACTTGGGACGAGCAGTACTTC. It codes for CASSPRAVTWDEQYF.

V usage is TRBV7-2 and J usage is TRBJ2-5; D is uncertain. The CDR3 runs 13 residues. Germline lookup yields CDR1 SGHTA and CDR2 FQGNSA. The V and J ends lost 4 bases and 2 bases respectively, with 8 bases between them. The CDR3 region has the DNA TGTGCCAGCAGCTACACCAGACAAGAGACCCAGTACTTC. Translating gives CASSYTRQETQYF.

The V and J genes are TRBV3-1 (or the pseudogene TRBV3-2) and TRBJ2-2, with D tentatively TRBD1 or TRBD2 (5 bases each). V was shortened by 0 bases and J by 5 bases, with 10 bases between the two germline ends. The CDR3 is made up of 15 amino acids. Germline V gene data show CDR1 as LGHDT and CDR2 as YNNKEL (reference sequence). The CDR3 DNA sequence: TGTGCCAGCAGCCAAGAATTAGGGGAGACCGGGGAGCTGTTTTTT. It yields the protein CASSQELGETGELFF.

The V and J genes are TRBV7-9 and TRBJ2-3, with D unclear. Per the germline V gene, CDR1 is SEHNR and CDR2 is FQNEAQ (reference sequence). Trimming left V 5 bases short and J 1 base short, with 10 bases between. There are 14 residues in the CDR3. CDR3 in amino acids: CASSRDWRTDTQYF. CDR3 bases: TGTGCCAGCAGCCGAGACTGGCGCACAGATACGCAGTATTTT.

This chain links TRBV2 with TRBJ2-1; maybe TRBD2 (5 bases). CDR3 length equals 13 residues. V lost 6 bases, J lost 4 bases, and 10 bases lay in between. The germline CDR1 and CDR2 sequences are SNHLY and FYNNEI. The CDR3 sequence: CASRVGVYNEQFF. In DNA, the CDR3 is TGTGCCAGCAGGGTGGGAGTGTACAATGAGCAGTTCTTC.

This clone was recorded a few times. This chain joins TRBV6-5 and TRBJ1-6; 8 positions agree with TRBD1. The CDR3 has 15 amino acids. The junction had 4 bases not matched to a gene; V was cut back by 2 bases and J by 7 bases. Germline V CDR1 and CDR2: MNHEY, SVGAGI. The CDR3 bases are TGTGCCAGCAGTTACGGACAGGGAAACAATTCACCCCTCCACTTT. This sequence encodes CASSYGQGNNSPLHF.

This rearrangement joins TRBV14 to TRBJ1-2; no firm D call. Trimming removed 4 bases at V and 2 bases at J, with 5 bases between. The CDR3 runs to 12 residues. Germline lookup yields CDR1 SGHDN and CDR2 FVKESK. The DNA for the CDR3 is TGTGCCAGCAGCCGGACCAACTATGGCTACACCTTC. Translated: CASSRTNYGYTF.

The rearrangement uses TRBV18 and TRBJ2-7; TRBD2 is a possible D gene (5 bases). Germline CDR1 reads KGHSH; CDR2 reads LQKENI. The CDR3 length is 14 residues. V lost 1 base and J lost 2, with 9 bases in between. The DNA of the CDR3 is TGTGCCAGCTCACCACTAGCGAGGCCCTACGAGCAGTACTTC. Protein: CASSPLARPYEQYF.

This clone was counted only a few times. The chain carries TRBV7-9 and TRBJ2-1, with TRBD1 identical over 7 bases. The CDR3 has 16 amino acids. CDR1 is SEHNR and CDR2 is FQNEAQ in the germline V gene (reference sequence). The V gene end was trimmed by 4 bases and the J gene end by 0 bases; junction bases not matched to a gene: 6. For the CDR3, the DNA is TGTGCCAGCAGCTCAATGACAGGGAGCTCCTACAATGAGCAGTTCTTC. This sequence encodes CASSSMTGSSYNEQFF.